This T cell receptor (beta chain) was captured by sequencing in a study of blood T cell repertoires in COVID-19. Study as a whole: Donors in the United States, Italy and Spain gave samples during acute or convalescent COVID-19. PBMCs, B-cell-depleted T cells, or T cells provided the cDNA or gDNA that made up the material.

This clone appeared a single time. Produced via immunoSEQ multiplex PCR; TCRdb's table is partial and in-frame only. The sample carries some 60,000 clones, 90% recorded once. Germline lookup yields CDR1 KGHDR and CDR2 SFDVKD. Trimming at V came to 8 bases and at J to 6 bases, leaving 0 bases not matched to a gene. The CDR3 is made up of 11 amino acids. The sample comprised peripheral blood. This clonotype was sampled from a man between 60 and 70 years old with acute or convalescent COVID-19. The chain is built from TRBV24-1 and TRBJ2-1, with 7 bases identical to TRBD1. The CDR3 coding sequence is TGTGCCACCAACAGGGGCAATGAGCAGTTCTTC. Its translation: CATNRGNEQFF.